This TCR beta chain comes out of a study of cytomegalovirus exposure and HLA in healthy donors. Points on this clone: Its target is unknown.

Study-wide results and caveats: Researchers reported in a later analysis that a missense DCLRE1C variant was tied to TCR beta V- and J-gene trimming. CMV antigen specificity of a few CMV-associated chains was confirmed in vitro. Presence/absence comparisons presumed near-even sequencing depth among donors. Later, TCR association rates were found to vary by HLA locus, highest for DRB1 and lowest for HLA-C.

Germline CDR1 and CDR2: KGHSH and LQKENI. With 5 bases clipped from V and 3 bases from J, the junction kept 3 bases outside the gene matches. There are 14 residues in the CDR3. The primer mix had 60 Vbeta and 13 Jbeta primers. The repertoire was sequenced with immunoSEQ multiplex PCR; TCRdb's copy has only in-frame clones and lacks some. The data show 65,000 to 85,000 clones, 10% seen once. V is TRBV18 and J is TRBJ2-7; 11 bases are shared with TRBD2. What was sequenced was PBMCs. The source of this sequence is a man aged 60-69 years in good health and CMV-seropositive. The CDR3 reads CASSEGTSGYEQYF. DNA for the CDR3: TGTGCCAGCTCAGAGGGGACTAGCGGCTACGAGCAGTACTTC.